These 17 T cell receptor beta chains were sequenced from one sample in a study of blood T cell repertoires in COVID-19. Sequencing used immunoSEQ multiplex PCR; TCRdb keeps in-frame clones, though not all of them. Found here are 180,000 or so clones, almost 85% of them singletons; the top ten hold about 11%. The material sequenced was PBMCs or T cells enriched from blood (not recorded which). These receptors were obtained from a man over 45 who had recovered from COVID-19.

The rearrangement uses TRBV6-5 and TRBJ2-3; tentatively, D is TRBD2 (6 bases). V was shortened by 7 bases and J by 2 bases, with 10 bases between the two germline ends. CDR1 MNHEY and CDR2 SVGAGI come from the germline V gene. This CDR3 has 13 residues. The CDR3 region has the DNA TGTGCCAGCACAGCGGGCTTCACAGATACGCAGTATTTT. It translates to CASTAGFTDTQYF.

The chain links TRBV27 to TRBJ1-2; 7 bases are shared with TRBD1. V was clipped by 6 bases and J by 5 bases; unmatched bases: 9. Germline V gene sequence: CDR1 MNHEY, CDR2 SMNVEV (reference sequence). The CDR3 contains 14 residues. DNA for the CDR3: TGTGCCAGCAGGCGACAGGGCTTTCAGTATGGCTACACCTTC. Its translation is CASRRQGFQYGYTF.

The chain has TRBV5-6 and TRBJ2-7; tentative D call: TRBD2 (6 bases). Trimming left V 1 base short and J 6 bases short, with 20 bases between. Germline CDR1 reads SGHDT; CDR2 reads YYEEEE. The CDR3 spans 16 residues. CDR3 sequence reads: CASSLLAGTWTSEQYF. CDR3 sequence (DNA): TGTGCCAGCAGCTTGCTTGCCGGGACTTGGACGTCCGAGCAGTACTTC.

V usage is TRBV6-5 and J usage is TRBJ2-7; D remains unclear. This CDR3 is built from 16 residues. Trimming shortened V by 1 base and J by 0 bases, and 13 bases separated the two germline ends. Germline CDR1 is MNHEY and CDR2 is SVGAGI. The CDR3 region is CASSYLAFRSSYEQYF. DNA for the CDR3: TGTGCCAGCAGTTACTTAGCATTTAGGAGCTCCTACGAGCAGTACTTC.

This clone came up a few times. J is TRBJ1-4 and V is TRBV3-1 (or the pseudogene TRBV3-2), with D possibly matching TRBD1 (6 bases). The ends were cut back, 5 bases at V and 6 bases at J, with 7 bases in the middle. Germline CDR1 LGHDT, CDR2 YNNKEL (reference sequence). The CDR3 contains 12 residues. The CDR3 reads CASSYRDEKLFF. CDR3 coding DNA: TGTGCCAGCAGCTACAGGGATGAAAAACTGTTTTTT.

Only one count was recorded for this clone. The CDR3 region is CASSLVGGYSGNTIYF. As DNA, the CDR3 is TGTGCCAGCAGCCTAGTCGGGGGGTACTCTGGAAACACCATATATTTT. The rearrangement joins TRBV28 to TRBJ1-3; possibly TRBD1 for D (5 bases). The CDR3 has 16 amino acids. From germline, CDR1 is MDHEN and CDR2 SYDVKM. V lost 6 bases to trimming and J lost 0 bases, with 15 bases between them.

The chain links TRBV28 to TRBJ1-2; weak D call: TRBD1 (6 bases). With 8 bases removed from V and 2 bases from J, the gap between germline ends came to 9 bases. Germline lookup yields CDR1 MDHEN and CDR2 SYDVKM. The CDR3 loop spans 12 amino acids. The CDR3 DNA sequence: TGTGCCAGCTCCGGGACAAACTATGGCTACACCTTC. Protein sequence: CASSGTNYGYTF.

The chain links TRBV5-4 to TRBJ1-1, with D possibly being TRBD1 (5 bases). The CDR3 consists of 15 residues. Germline CDR1 and CDR2: SGHNT and YYREEE (reference sequence). V lost 2 bases, J lost 1 base, and 12 bases lay in between. The CDR3 DNA sequence: TGTGCCAGCAGCTTATCGGGGGTGCGGAACACTGAAGCTTTCTTT. This sequence encodes CASSLSGVRNTEAFF. Together with reference TRBV5-4 and TRBJ1-1, the CDR3 gives the full variable domain: ETGVTQSPTHLIKTRGQQVTLRCSSQSGHNTVSWYQQALGQGPQFIFQYYREEENGRGNFPPRFSGLQFPNYSSELNVNALELDDSALYLCASSLSGVRNTEAFFGQGTRLTVV.

The J gene is TRBJ1-3, the V gene TRBV10-1; D not resolved. The ends were cut back, 4 bases at V and 0 bases at J, with 13 bases in the middle. CDR1 is WNHNN and CDR2 is SYGVQD in the germline V gene (reference sequence). The CDR3 length is 16 residues. The CDR3 loop reads CASSVRSRVSGNTIYF. The DNA of the CDR3 is TGCGCCAGCAGTGTCCGATCCCGGGTCTCTGGAAACACCATATATTTT.

Here the CDR3 reads CASSRTGGEKLFF. As DNA, the CDR3 is TGCGCCAGCAGCCGGACAGGAGGGGAAAAACTGTTTTTT. V gene TRBV5-1 combines with J gene TRBJ1-4; 7 bases map to TRBD1. This CDR3 comprises 13 residues. In germline, CDR1 is SGHRS, CDR2 YFSETQ. V was pared by 4 bases and J by 8 bases, with 5 bases of the junction left unmatched. The whole variable domain, remainder taken from reference TRBV5-1 and TRBJ1-4, is KAGVTQTPRYLIKTRGQQVTLSCSPISGHRSVSWYQQTPGQGLQFLFEYFSETQRNKGNFPGRFSGRQFSNSRSEMNVSTLELGDSALYLCASSRTGGEKLFFGSGTQLSVL.

This clone was observed a handful of times. The V and J genes are TRBV28 and TRBJ1-2; D possibly corresponds to TRBD1 (6 bases). Trimming left V 6 bases short and J 6 bases short, with 14 bases between. Per the germline V gene, CDR1 is MDHEN and CDR2 is SYDVKM. The CDR3 totals 13 residues. In DNA form, the CDR3 reads TGTGCCAGCAGGACCGGGACATTGGATGGCTACACCTTC. This translates into CASRTGTLDGYTF.

The chain carries TRBV6-5 and TRBJ2-7; maybe TRBD2 (5 bases). There are 11 residues in the CDR3. The V end was cut by 7 bases, the J end by 6 bases, with 10 bases between. Germline V lookup: CDR1 MNHEY, CDR2 SVGAGI. The CDR3 protein is CASKGVGEQYF. The DNA for the CDR3 is TGTGCCAGCAAGGGAGTTGGCGAGCAGTACTTC.

V and J are TRBV7-9 and TRBJ2-2, with 9 bases matching TRBD1. This CDR3 region has 18 residues. The germline V gene encodes CDR1 SEHNR and CDR2 FQNEAQ (reference sequence). V trimming: 4 bases; J trimming: 4 bases; junction bases outside the gene matches: 13. The CDR3 DNA sequence: TGTGCCAGCAGCTCCTCTATAATACAGGGGGCACTCACCGGGGAGCTGTTTTTT. Residues: CASSSSIIQGALTGELFF.

This chain connects TRBV12-3 or TRBV12-4 to TRBJ2-5; maybe TRBD1 (7 bases). This CDR3 has 12 amino acids. Trimming stripped 8 bases from V and 5 bases from J, with 12 bases between. CDR3 nucleotides: TGTGCCAGCGCCCCAGGGGGGGAGACCCAGTACTTC. It encodes CASAPGGETQYF.

The chain carries TRBV11-1 and TRBJ2-7; 7 bases match TRBD1. CDR3 size: 17 residues. Germline assignment: CDR1 SGHAT and CDR2 FQDESV (reference sequence). V lost 0 bases, J lost 0 bases, and 8 bases stayed unmatched. CDR3 bases: TGTGCCAGCAGCTTAGCCCGGGACAGTAGTAGCTCCTACGAGCAGTACTTC. This sequence encodes CASSLARDSSSSYEQYF.

The chain has TRBV7-3 and TRBJ1-2; 7 nucleotides match TRBD1. The CDR3 is 15 amino acids. With 5 bases clipped from V and 2 bases from J, the junction kept 8 bases outside the gene matches. The germline V gene has CDR1 SGHTA and CDR2 FQGTGA. DNA for the CDR3: TGTGCCAGCAGCCCGGACGACAGGGCGAACTATGGCTACACCTTC. Its protein is CASSPDDRANYGYTF.

The V call is TRBV3-1 (or the pseudogene TRBV3-2), the J call TRBJ2-5, with D hard to call. Between the trimmed V and J ends, which lost 4 bases and 2 bases, there was a span of 5 bases. This CDR3 contains 12 residues. CDR1 is LGHDT, CDR2 YNNKEL, per germline (reference sequence). Here the CDR3 DNA reads TGTGCCAGCAGCCCGTTACAAGAGACCCAGTACTTC. It is translated as CASSPLQETQYF.